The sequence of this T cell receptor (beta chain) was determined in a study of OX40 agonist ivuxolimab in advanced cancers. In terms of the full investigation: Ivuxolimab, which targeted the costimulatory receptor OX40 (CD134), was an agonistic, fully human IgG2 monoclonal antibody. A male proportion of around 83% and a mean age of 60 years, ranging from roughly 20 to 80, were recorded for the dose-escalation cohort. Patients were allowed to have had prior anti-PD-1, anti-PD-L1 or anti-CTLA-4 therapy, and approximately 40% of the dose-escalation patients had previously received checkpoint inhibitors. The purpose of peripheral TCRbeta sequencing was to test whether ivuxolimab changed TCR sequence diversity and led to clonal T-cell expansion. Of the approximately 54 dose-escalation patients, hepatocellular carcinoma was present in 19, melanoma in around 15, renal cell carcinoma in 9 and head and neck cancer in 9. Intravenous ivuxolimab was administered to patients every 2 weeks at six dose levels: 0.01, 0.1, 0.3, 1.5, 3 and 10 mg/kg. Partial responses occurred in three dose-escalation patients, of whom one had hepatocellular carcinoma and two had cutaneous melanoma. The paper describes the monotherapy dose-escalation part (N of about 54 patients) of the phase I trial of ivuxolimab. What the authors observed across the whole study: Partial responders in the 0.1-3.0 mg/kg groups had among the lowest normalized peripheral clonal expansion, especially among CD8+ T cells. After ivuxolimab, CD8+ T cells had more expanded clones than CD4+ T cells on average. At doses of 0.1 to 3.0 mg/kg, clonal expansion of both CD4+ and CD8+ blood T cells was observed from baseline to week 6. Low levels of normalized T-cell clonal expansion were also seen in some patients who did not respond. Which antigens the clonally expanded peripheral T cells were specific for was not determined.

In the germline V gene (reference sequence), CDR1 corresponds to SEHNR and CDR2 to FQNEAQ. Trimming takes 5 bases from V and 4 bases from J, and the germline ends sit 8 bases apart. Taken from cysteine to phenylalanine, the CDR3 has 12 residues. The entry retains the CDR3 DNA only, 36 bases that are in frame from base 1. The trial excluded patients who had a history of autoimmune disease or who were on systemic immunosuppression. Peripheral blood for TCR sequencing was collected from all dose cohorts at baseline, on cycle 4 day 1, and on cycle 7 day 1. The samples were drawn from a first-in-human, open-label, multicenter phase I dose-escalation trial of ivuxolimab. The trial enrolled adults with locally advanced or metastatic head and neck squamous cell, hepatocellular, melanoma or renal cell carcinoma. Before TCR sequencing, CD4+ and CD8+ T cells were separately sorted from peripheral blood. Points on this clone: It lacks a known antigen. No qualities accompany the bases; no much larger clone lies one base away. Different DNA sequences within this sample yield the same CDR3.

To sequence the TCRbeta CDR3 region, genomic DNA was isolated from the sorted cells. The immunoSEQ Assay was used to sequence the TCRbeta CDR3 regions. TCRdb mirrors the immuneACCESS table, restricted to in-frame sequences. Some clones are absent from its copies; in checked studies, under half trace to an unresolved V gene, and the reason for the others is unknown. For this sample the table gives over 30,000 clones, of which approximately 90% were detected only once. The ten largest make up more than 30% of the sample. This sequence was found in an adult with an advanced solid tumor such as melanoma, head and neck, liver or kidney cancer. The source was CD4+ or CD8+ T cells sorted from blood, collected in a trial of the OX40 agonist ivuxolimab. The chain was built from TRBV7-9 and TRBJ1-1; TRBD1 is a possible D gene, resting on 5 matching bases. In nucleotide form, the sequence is TGTGCCAGCAGCCCTGGGGGCACTGAAGCTTTCTTT. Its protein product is CASSPGGTEAFF.